The TCR beta chain described here comes from a study of regulatory T cells in long-lasting Graves disease listed by TCRdb under 2021. With respect to the entire study: Newly diagnosed Graves' disease patients had taken antithyroid drugs for less than 3 months. This study used TCR sequencing and RNA sequencing of peripheral blood to compare persistent Graves' disease patients against newly diagnosed Graves' disease patients. The study took place in China and was registered as a clinical trial. A total of about 35 samples underwent TCR sequencing, from around 13 patients with persistent Graves' disease and about 20 patients with newly diagnosed Graves' disease.

This clonotype came up many times. Its antigen is unknown. Base-call qualities are not available, and no considerably larger clone is one nucleotide away. Points the paper makes about the study in general: Peripheral blood alone was examined, since thyroid tissue, which constituted the primary lesion, could not be accessed. Sequencing and analysis were limited to the TCR beta chain. Compared with newly diagnosed patients, patients with persistent Graves' disease had lower TCR Shannon entropy and fewer highly expanded clones, which suggests clonal expansion. As a limitation, the authors acknowledged that the small sample size may reduce accuracy. Persistent disease showed preferential use of TRBV28, TRBJ1-2 and TRBJ2-5, whereas newly diagnosed disease favored TRBV20-1 and TRBJ2-1. Persistent patients shared more public clonotypes among themselves (around 2,500) than newly diagnosed patients did (about 1,000).

The sample's time point label is to be understood as: newly diagnosed GD, antithyroid drugs for less than 3 months. For both TCR sequencing and RNA sequencing, RNA was extracted from PBMCs using TRIzol. Graves' disease was diagnosed according to American Thyroid Association guidelines. The patients came from an endocrinology department in Xi'an, China. Each patient gave roughly 10 milliliters of peripheral blood, collected in an EDTA anticoagulant tube. Ficoll Paque Plus density gradient separation was used to isolate PBMCs, and no additional T cell sorting was done. An Agilent 2100 Bioanalyzer and agarose gel were used to check RNA quality, while a NanoDrop 2000 measured RNA concentration. V sheds 3 bases and J sheds 7 bases, leaving 3 bases between their ends. From the cysteine through the phenylalanine, the CDR3 covers 11 amino acids. Only the CDR3 DNA is retained, 33 bases long and in frame from the first base.

Libraries were prepared through multiplex PCR. TCRdb lists the instrument as Illumina HiSeq 4000. TCR beta libraries were built with iRepertoire HTBI primers and Arm-PCR amplification of CDR3 regions. Before sequencing, the PCR products underwent gel purification. From the authors' description of their analysis: Gene usage analysis of CDR3 amino acid clonotypes relied on the roughly 64 TRBV and 14 TRBJ segments identified across samples. COPE and FqMerger were used to merge the filtered high-quality paired reads into contigs. BLAST was used to align contigs to IMGT TRBV, TRBD and TRBJ reference genes, and CDR3 was defined according to IMGT. Clonotypes above 0.1% frequency were classified as highly expanded clones. Shannon entropy served as the measure of repertoire diversity, while the Gini coefficient captured V-J evenness. Public clonotypes were defined as clonotypes shared by more than one individual. TCRdb's own reprocessing of the public reads used fastp at Q25 and MiXCR and kept productive beta chains. Entries that share a CDR3 protein sequence are merged under the most common genes and DNA. The V and J calls were not made by the authors but by TCRdb's processing. The sample table contains hundreds of thousands of distinct CDR3 sequences; only one count was recorded for 15% to 20% of them. The ten top clones hold around a quarter of the sample.

The same data also went into a second study, on T cells in Graves' hyperthyroidism and ophthalmopathy. As that second study puts it: Stable Graves' hyperthyroidism was defined as the absence of progression to ophthalmopathy over 18 months of follow-up. Hyperthyroidism patients were aged 18 to 65 years and newly diagnosed, with disease duration of less than 2 months. The study excluded patients with uncontrolled infections, other autoimmune diseases, pregnancy or lactation. Diagnoses relied on clinical symptoms, serum thyroxine and TRAb, thyroid ultrasound and orbital computed tomography. The first round of RT-PCR for the TCR CDR3 was performed with the HTBI primer set and the Qiagen OneStep RT-PCR kit. Most expanded thyroid clonotypes (frequency above 0.001) were also detected in blood, suggesting blood repertoires may reflect thyroid immune responses. In cross-validation, a model built on a 13 V-J signature told ophthalmopathy apart from stable hyperthyroidism with less than 90% sensitivity and about 81% specificity, and in testing the same model reached 80%/75%. In validation, progression to ophthalmopathy was predicted by the model with nearly 71% sensitivity and around 76% specificity, a median of approximately 7.1 months before onset. To identify TCR V-J signatures that set the groups apart, the researchers used a discovery cohort of more than 95 patients, made up of 43 with Graves' ophthalmopathy and some 58 with stable Graves' hyperthyroidism. Prospective prediction of ophthalmopathy was tested in an independent validation cohort consisting of some 19 hyperthyroidism patients and more than 15 patients who later progressed to ophthalmopathy. For training and testing, the roughly 93 patients in the discovery cohort were randomly divided in a 7:3 ratio. The study also compared thyroid tissue and blood T-cell repertoires from a handful of Graves' hyperthyroidism patients. After blood sampling, hyperthyroidism patients were treated with methimazole at a starting dose of 30 mg daily, and ophthalmopathy patients were treated with high-dose intravenous methylprednisolone. A second multiplex PCR round built the libraries, followed by size selection and purification. The libraries were sequenced on an Illumina HiSeq2000 using paired-end 100 bp reads. SOAPnuke was used to process the raw data, removing reads that contained adapters or uncalled bases, had a mean Phred below 15, or lacked an exact match to the constant primer or identifier. High-quality paired reads were merged using COPE v1.2.5, and each unique nucleotide sequence was defined as a clonotype. MiTCR v1.1 was used to align clonotypes to the IMGT TRBV, TRBD and TRBJ reference segments. The analysis included only V-J combinations with a frequency above 0.0001, which together covered around 99% of the repertoires. A TCS score was defined as the ratio of F50 (clonal expansion) to E x V (chaos), with BLOSUM62-based TCRdist applied between CDR3 peptides within each V-J. Welch's t-statistics and random forest reduced approximately 520 V-J features to 13, which were used in a naive Bayes classifier (R e1071). Sample size was not statistically predetermined, and investigators were not blinded to group allocation. The paper describes TCR Vbeta CDR3 sequencing of about 140 peripheral blood samples, made up of approximately 40 ophthalmopathy patients, over 70 hyperthyroidism patients and 17 progressor patients.

This receptor was taken from a woman aged 40-65 years with Graves disease. Donor details come from another sample of the same person, matched by shared clones. This material consisted of peripheral blood mononuclear cells (PBMCs), taken at new diagnosis, from a patient treated with antithyroid drugs. Recombination linked TRBV12-3 or TRBV12-4 to TRBJ1-4; the D gene lacks a confident call. The nucleotides are TGTGCCAGCAGTTTTTTTGAAAAACTGTTTTTT. It is translated as CASSFFEKLFF.